Listed below are T cell receptor beta chains from one sample, sequenced in a study of T cell responses to AZD1222 COVID-19 vaccine. Repertoires were generated with immunoSEQ multiplex PCR, while TCRdb's copy carries only in-frame clones and drops some. In the table there are 90,000 to 150,000 clones, approximately 86% of which are singletons. The starting material was peripheral blood, obtained 28 days after the second AZD1222 dose. The receptor set was obtained from an adult who received the AZD1222 COVID-19 vaccine. The CDR3 runs from the conserved cysteine through the conserved F or W. Fields, in order: clone size, J gene, V gene, D gene, CDR3 protein, CDR3 DNA. D genes are given only for firm matches. Size values are once, few and many counts, or a class for expanded clones, and some rows have none.

. | TRBJ2-1 | TRBV18 | TRBD1 | CASSPDRGNNEQFF | TGTGCCAGCTCACCAGACAGGGGGAACAATGAGCAGTTCTTC
. | TRBJ1-1 | TRBV19 | TRBD1 | CASLRGPMNTEAFF | TGTGCCAGCTTAAGGGGGCCCATGAACACTGAAGCTTTCTTT
. | TRBJ1-5 | TRBV6-2/TRBV6-3 | . | CASSYGATQPQHF | TGTGCCAGCAGTTACGGGGCGACTCAGCCCCAGCATTTT
. | TRBJ2-3 | TRBV19 | TRBD2 | CASSPHSRGGRDTQYF | TGTGCCAGTAGTCCACACTCACGGGGGGGCCGGGATACGCAGTATTTT
. | TRBJ1-4 | TRBV12-3/TRBV12-4 | . | CASSSVPGEKLFF | TGTGCCAGCAGTTCGGTACCTGGTGAAAAACTGTTTTTT
. | TRBJ1-2 | TRBV29-1 | TRBD1 | CSVMSRGTVHNYGYTF | TGCAGCGTTATGAGCCGGGGGACAGTCCACAACTATGGCTACACCTTC
. | TRBJ1-2 | TRBV5-1 | . | CASSLNGNYGYTF | TGCGCCAGCAGCTTGAACGGAAACTATGGCTACACCTTC
. | TRBJ2-5 | TRBV18 | TRBD1 | CASSPNRDSKETQYF | TGTGCCAGCTCACCAAATAGGGACAGTAAAGAGACCCAGTACTTC
once | TRBJ1-4 | TRBV28 | TRBD1 | CASSLTGTDQFF | TGTGCCAGCAGTTTGACGGGGACAGATCAGTTTTTT
. | TRBJ2-5 | TRBV28 | . | CASSRQAVETQYF | TGTGCCAGCAGTAGACAGGCTGTAGAGACCCAGTACTTC
. | TRBJ2-3 | TRBV6-4 | . | CASSPGTDTQYF | TGTGCCAGCAGTCCCGGCACAGATACGCAGTATTTT
. | TRBJ1-1 | TRBV7-9 | . | CASSSVAGGTEAFF | TGTGCCAGCAGCTCCGTGGCGGGGGGCACTGAAGCTTTCTTT
. | TRBJ2-3 | TRBV4-2 | TRBD2 | CASSQLAGSGTDTQYF | TGTGCCAGCAGCCAACTAGCGGGGAGTGGGACAGATACGCAGTATTTT
. | TRBJ1-4 | TRBV7-9 | . | CASSWTDYEKLFF | TGTGCCAGCAGCTGGACAGACTATGAAAAACTGTTTTTT
once | TRBJ2-1 | TRBV4-1 | . | CASSRTGEVYNEQFF | TGCGCCAGCAGCCGAACAGGGGAGGTCTACAATGAGCAGTTCTTC
. | TRBJ1-2 | TRBV19 | . | CASSTNFGASEGYTF | TGTGCCAGTAGTACCAATTTTGGCGCGTCGGAGGGCTACACCTTC
. | TRBJ1-3 | TRBV5-1 | TRBD1 | CASSLDGTGSGNTIYF | TGCGCCAGCAGCTTGGACGGGACAGGTAGTGGAAACACCATATATTTT
. | TRBJ1-3 | TRBV2 | . | CASSEVRGIGNTIYF | TGTGCCAGCAGTGAAGTTCGAGGTATCGGAAACACCATATATTTT
. | TRBJ1-2 | TRBV28 | . | CASSLQGYGYTF | TGTGCCAGCAGTTTACAGGGCTATGGCTACACCTTC
. | TRBJ1-2 | TRBV5-8 | . | CASSSGAGVHGYTF | TGTGCCAGCAGCTCGGGAGCAGGGGTCCATGGCTACACCTTC
. | TRBJ2-7 | TRBV7-9 | . | CASSIGGYEQYF | TGTGCCAGCAGCATAGGGGGGTACGAGCAGTACTTC
. | TRBJ2-5 | TRBV7-2 | TRBD2 | CASSFSSGANQETQYF | TGTGCCAGCAGCTTTTCTAGCGGGGCAAACCAAGAGACCCAGTACTTC
. | TRBJ1-6 | TRBV11-2 | TRBD1 | CASSTDRGLLEWGNSPLHF | TGTGCCAGCAGCACTGACAGGGGGCTCCTTGAGTGGGGTAATTCACCCCTCCACTTT
. | TRBJ2-1 | TRBV7-7 | . | CASSFSGGRDEQFF | TGTGCCAGCAGCTTTTCGGGGGGCAGGGATGAGCAGTTCTTC
. | TRBJ2-7 | TRBV19 | . | CASRSGTANYEQYF | TGTGCCAGTAGATCCGGGACGGCTAACTACGAGCAGTACTTC
. | TRBJ2-2 | TRBV29-1 | . | CSVPPPNTGELFF | TGCAGCGTTCCACCTCCGAACACCGGGGAGCTGTTTTTT
. | TRBJ1-4 | TRBV7-8 | . | CASSHEPDSFSNEKLFF | TGTGCCAGCAGCCACGAACCCGACAGCTTCTCTAATGAAAAACTGTTTTTT
. | TRBJ1-3 | TRBV4-3 | . | CASSQLKGSSGNTIYF | TGCGCCAGCAGCCAACTTAAGGGGAGCTCTGGAAACACCATATATTTT
. | TRBJ2-1 | TRBV4-1 | TRBD2 | CASSQDRTSGGPSLIVEQFF | TGCGCCAGCAGCCAAGATCGGACTAGCGGGGGGCCTTCTCTAATCGTGGAGCAGTTCTTC
few | TRBJ2-5 | TRBV11-2 | . | CASSLVPTWKGETQYF | TGTGCCAGCAGCTTAGTCCCTACCTGGAAAGGGGAGACCCAGTACTTC
. | TRBJ1-3 | TRBV7-2 | . | CASSLAVVGNTIYF | TGTGCCAGCAGCTTAGCGGTGGTGGGAAACACCATATATTTT
. | TRBJ1-1 | TRBV29-1 | . | CSVEDQGTEAFF | TGCAGCGTTGAAGATCAAGGCACTGAAGCTTTCTTT
. | TRBJ1-2 | TRBV5-6 | TRBD1 | CASSSGQRSYGYTF | TGTGCCAGCAGCTCGGGACAGCGGAGCTATGGCTACACCTTC
. | TRBJ1-6 | TRBV30 | . | CAWSLMGPSSPLHF | TGTGCCTGGAGTCTTATGGGACCTTCTTCACCCCTCCACTTT
few | TRBJ1-3 | TRBV6-2/TRBV6-3 | . | CASSRTLSRTSGNTIYF | TGTGCCAGCAGCCGGACACTATCTCGGACGTCGGGAAACACCATATATTTT
. | TRBJ1-3 | TRBV27 | . | CAAGGGGSSGNTIYF | TGTGCCGCCGGGGGAGGGGGGAGCTCTGGAAACACCATATATTTT
once | TRBJ2-5 | TRBV7-2 | TRBD2 | CASSLLGTSIKTQYF | TGTGCCAGCAGCTTATTGGGGACTAGCATAAAGACCCAGTACTTC
. | TRBJ1-2 | TRBV7-2 | . | CASSLGGGYTF | TGTGCCAGCAGCTTAGGCGGTGGCTACACCTTC